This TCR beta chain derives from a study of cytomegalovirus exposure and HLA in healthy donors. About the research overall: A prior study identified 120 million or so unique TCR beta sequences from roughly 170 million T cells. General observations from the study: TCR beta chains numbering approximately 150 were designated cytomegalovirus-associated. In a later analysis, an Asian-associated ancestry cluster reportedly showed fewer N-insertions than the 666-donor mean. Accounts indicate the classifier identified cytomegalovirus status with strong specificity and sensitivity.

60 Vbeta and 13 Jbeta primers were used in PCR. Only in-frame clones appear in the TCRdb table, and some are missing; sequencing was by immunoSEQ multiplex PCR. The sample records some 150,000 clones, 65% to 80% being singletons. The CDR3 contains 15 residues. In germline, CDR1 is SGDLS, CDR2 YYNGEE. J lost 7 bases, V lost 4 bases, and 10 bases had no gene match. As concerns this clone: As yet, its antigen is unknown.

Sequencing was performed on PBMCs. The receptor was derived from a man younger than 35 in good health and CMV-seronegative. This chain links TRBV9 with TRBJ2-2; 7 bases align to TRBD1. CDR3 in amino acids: CASSPLDRAGGELFF. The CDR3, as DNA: TGTGCCAGCAGCCCGCTCGACAGGGCTGGCGGGGAGCTGTTTTTT.